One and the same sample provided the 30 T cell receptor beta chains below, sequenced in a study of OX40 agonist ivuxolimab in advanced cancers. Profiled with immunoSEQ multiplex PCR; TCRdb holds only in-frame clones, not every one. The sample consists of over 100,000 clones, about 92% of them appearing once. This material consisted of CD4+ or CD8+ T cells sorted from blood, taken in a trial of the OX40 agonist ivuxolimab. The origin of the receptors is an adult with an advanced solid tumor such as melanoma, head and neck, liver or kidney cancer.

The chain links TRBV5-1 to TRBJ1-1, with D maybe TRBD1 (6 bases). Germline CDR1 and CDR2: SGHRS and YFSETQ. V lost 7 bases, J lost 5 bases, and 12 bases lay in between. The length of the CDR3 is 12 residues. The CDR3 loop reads CASRWGATEAFF. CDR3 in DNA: TGCGCCAGCCGGTGGGGGGCTACTGAAGCTTTCTTT.

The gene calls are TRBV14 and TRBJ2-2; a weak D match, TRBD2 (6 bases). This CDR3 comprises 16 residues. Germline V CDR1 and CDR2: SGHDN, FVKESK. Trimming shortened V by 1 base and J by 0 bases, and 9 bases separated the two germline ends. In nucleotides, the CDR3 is TGTGCCAGCAGCCAAGCAGGGAGGCCGAACACCGGGGAGCTGTTTTTT. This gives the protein CASSQAGRPNTGELFF.

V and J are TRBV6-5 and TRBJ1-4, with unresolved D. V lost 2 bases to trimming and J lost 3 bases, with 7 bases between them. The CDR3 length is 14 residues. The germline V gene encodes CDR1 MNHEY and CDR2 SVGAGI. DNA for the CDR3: TGTGCCAGCAGTTACCCGGCCCCTAATGAAAAACTGTTTTTT. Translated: CASSYPAPNEKLFF.

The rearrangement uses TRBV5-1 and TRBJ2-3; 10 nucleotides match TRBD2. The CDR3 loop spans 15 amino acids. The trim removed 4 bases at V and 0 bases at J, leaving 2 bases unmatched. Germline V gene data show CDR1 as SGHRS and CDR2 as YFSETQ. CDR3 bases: TGCGCCAGCAGCATGACTAGCGGGAGCACAGATACGCAGTATTTT. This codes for CASSMTSGSTDTQYF.

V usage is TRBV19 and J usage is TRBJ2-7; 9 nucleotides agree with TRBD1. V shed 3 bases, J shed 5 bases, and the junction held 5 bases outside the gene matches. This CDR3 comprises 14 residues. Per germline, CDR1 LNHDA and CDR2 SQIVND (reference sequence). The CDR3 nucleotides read TGTGCCAGTAGTATTCCCGGGACAGGGCACGAGCAGTACTTC. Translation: CASSIPGTGHEQYF. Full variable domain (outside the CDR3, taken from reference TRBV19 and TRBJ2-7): DGGITQSPKYLFRKEGQNVTLSCEQNLNHDAMYWYRQDPGQGLRLIYYSQIVNDFQKGDIAEGYSVSREKKESFPLTVTSAQKNPTAFYLCASSIPGTGHEQYFGPGTRLTVT.

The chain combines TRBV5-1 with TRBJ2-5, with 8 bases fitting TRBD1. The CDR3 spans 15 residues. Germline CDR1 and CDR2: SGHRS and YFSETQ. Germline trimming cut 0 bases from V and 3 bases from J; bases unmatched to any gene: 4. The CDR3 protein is CASSLGSGGEETQYF. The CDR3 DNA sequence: TGCGCCAGCAGCTTGGGATCAGGGGGCGAAGAGACCCAGTACTTC.

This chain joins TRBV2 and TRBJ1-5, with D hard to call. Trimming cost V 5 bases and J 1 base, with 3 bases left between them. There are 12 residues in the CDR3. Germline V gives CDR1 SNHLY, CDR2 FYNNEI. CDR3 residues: CASSYSNQPQHF. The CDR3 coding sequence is TGTGCCAGCAGTTACAGCAATCAGCCCCAGCATTTT.

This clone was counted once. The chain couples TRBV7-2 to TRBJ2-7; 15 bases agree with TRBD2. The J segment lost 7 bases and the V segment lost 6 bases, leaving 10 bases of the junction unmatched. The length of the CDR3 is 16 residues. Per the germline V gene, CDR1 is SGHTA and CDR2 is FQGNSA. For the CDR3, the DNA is TGTGCCAGCAGATACGGGACGGGACTAGCGGGGGGAGAGCAGTACTTC. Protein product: CASRYGTGLAGGEQYF.

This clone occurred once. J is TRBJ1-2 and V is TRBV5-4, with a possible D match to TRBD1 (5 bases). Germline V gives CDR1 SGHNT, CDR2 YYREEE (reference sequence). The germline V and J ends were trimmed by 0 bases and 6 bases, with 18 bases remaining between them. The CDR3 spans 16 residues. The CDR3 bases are TGTGCCAGCAGCTTGGGGGCGGAGGGGAATGGGGATGGCTACACCTTC. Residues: CASSLGAEGNGDGYTF.

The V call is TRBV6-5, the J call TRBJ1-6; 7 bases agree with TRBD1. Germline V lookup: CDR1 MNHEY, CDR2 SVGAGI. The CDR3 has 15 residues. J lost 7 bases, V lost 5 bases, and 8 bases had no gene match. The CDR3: CASSLLGQSNSPLHF. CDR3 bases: TGTGCCAGCAGTCTCCTGGGACAGTCCAATTCACCCCTCCACTTT.

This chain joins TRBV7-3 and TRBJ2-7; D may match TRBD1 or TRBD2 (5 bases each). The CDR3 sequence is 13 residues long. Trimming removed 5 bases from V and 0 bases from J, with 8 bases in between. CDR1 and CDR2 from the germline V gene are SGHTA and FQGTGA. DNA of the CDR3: TGTGCCAGCAGCGTGGGACCCTCCTACGAGCAGTACTTC. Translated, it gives CASSVGPSYEQYF.

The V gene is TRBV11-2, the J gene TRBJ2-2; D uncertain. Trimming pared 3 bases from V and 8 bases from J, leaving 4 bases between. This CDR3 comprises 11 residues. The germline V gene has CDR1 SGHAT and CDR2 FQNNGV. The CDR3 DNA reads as TGTGCCAGCAGCTTTTGGGGGGAGCTGTTTTTT. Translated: CASSFWGELFF. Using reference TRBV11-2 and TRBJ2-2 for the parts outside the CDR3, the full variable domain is EAGVAQSPRYKIIEKRQSVAFWCNPISGHATLYWYQQILGQGPKLLIQFQNNGVVDDSQLPKDRFSAERLKGVDSTLKIQPAKLEDSAVYLCASSFWGELFFGEGSRLTVL.

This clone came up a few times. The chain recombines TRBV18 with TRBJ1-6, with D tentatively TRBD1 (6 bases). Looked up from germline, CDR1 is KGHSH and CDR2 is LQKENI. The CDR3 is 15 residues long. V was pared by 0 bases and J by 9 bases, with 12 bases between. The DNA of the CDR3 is TGTGCCAGCTCACCACCGCAGGGGACGGCTTCACCCCTCCACTTT. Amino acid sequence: CASSPPQGTASPLHF.

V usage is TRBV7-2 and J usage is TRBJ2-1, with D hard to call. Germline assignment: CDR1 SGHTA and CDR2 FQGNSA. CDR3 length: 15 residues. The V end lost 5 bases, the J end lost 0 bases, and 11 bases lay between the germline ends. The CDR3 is CASSPTIDSYNEQFF. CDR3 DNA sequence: TGTGCCAGCAGCCCCACTATCGACTCCTACAATGAGCAGTTCTTC.

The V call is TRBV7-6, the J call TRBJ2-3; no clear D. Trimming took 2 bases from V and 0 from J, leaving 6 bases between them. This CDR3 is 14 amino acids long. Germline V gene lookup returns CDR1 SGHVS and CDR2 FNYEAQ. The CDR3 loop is CASSLQASTDTQYF. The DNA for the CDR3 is TGTGCCAGCAGCTTACAGGCTAGCACAGATACGCAGTATTTT.

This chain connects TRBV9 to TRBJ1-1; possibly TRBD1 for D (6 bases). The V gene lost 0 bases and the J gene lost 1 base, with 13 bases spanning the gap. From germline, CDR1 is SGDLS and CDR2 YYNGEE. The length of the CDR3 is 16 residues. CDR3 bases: TGTGCCAGCAGCGTAGGTACAGGGAGGAAGAACACTGAAGCTTTCTTT. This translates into CASSVGTGRKNTEAFF.

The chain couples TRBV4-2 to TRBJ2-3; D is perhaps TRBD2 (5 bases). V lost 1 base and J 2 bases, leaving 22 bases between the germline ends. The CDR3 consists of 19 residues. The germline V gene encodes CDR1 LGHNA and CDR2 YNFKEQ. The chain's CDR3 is CASSQGQSAGMGNTDTQYF. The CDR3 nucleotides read TGTGCCAGCAGCCAAGGGCAGTCGGCCGGGATGGGGAACACAGATACGCAGTATTTT.

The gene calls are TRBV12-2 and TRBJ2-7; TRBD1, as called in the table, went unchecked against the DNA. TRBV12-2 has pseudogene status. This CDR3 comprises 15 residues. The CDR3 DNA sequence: TGTGCAAGTCGCTTAGGGGGGACAGGGGAGTACGAGCAGTACTTC. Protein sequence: CASRLGGTGEYEQYF.

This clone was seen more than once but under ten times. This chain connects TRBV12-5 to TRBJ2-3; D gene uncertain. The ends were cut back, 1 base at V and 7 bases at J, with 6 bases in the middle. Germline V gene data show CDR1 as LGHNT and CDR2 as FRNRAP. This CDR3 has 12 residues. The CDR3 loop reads CASGLGSNTQYF. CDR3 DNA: TGTGCTAGTGGTTTGGGTAGTAATACGCAGTATTTT.

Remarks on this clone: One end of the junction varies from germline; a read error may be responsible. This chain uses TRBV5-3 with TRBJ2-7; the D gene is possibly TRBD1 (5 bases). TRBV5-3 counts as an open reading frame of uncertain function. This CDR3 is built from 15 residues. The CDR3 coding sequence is TGTGCCAGCAGCTTATCCGCACAGGATTCCTACGAGCAGTACTTC. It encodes CASSLSAQDSYEQYF.

The CDR3 loop is CASSLNPGTGQYF. CDR3 bases: TGTGCCAGCAGCTTAAACCCGGGGACGGGGCAGTACTTC. The V call is TRBV7-2, the J call TRBJ2-7; D possibly matches TRBD1 or TRBD2 (5 bases each). Per germline, CDR1 SGHTA and CDR2 FQGNSA. V lost 2 bases to trimming and J lost 9 bases, with 14 bases between them. This CDR3 is built from 13 residues.

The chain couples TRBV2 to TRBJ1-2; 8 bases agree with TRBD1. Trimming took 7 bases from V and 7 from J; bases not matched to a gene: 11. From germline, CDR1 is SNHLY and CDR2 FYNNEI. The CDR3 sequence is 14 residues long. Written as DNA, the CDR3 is TGTGCCAGCACCGGACAGGGAATAACTGGTGGCTACACCTTC. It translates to CASTGQGITGGYTF.

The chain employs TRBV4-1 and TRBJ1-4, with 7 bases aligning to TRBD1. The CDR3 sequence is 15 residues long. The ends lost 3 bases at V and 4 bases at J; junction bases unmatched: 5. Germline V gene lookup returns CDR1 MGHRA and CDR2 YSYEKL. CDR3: CASSQGDRNNEKLFF. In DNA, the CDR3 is TGCGCCAGCAGCCAGGGGGACAGAAATAATGAAAAACTGTTTTTT.

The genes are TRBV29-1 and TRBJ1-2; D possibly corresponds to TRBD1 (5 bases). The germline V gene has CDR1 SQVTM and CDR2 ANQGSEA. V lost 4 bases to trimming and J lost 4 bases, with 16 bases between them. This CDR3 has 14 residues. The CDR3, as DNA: TGCAGCGTTGGCCGGGACCCCGGGGGCTATGGCTACACCTTC. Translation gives CSVGRDPGGYGYTF.

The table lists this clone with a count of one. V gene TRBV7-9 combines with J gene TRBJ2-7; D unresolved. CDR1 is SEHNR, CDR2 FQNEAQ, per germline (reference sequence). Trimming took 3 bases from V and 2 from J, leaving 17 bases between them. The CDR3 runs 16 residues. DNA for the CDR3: TGTGCCAGCAGCTTTTTATCGAACGCTTTAACCTACGAGCAGTACTTC. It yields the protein CASSFLSNALTYEQYF.

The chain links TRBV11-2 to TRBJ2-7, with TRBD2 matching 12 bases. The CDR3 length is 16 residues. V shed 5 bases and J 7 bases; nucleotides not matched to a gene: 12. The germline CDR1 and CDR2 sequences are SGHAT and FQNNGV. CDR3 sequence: CASSPRTSGKVGEQYF. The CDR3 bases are TGTGCCAGCAGCCCTCGGACTAGCGGGAAAGTCGGTGAGCAGTACTTC.

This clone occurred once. CDR3 DNA: TGTGCCAGCAGTCGCGACAGGGACTATGGCTACACCTTC. It codes for CASSRDRDYGYTF. V gene TRBV2 combines with J gene TRBJ1-2; TRBD1 matches 7 bases. Germline trimming cut 5 bases from V and 3 bases from J; bases unmatched to any gene: 3. Germline-derived CDR1 and CDR2 are SNHLY and FYNNEI. This CDR3 region has 13 residues.

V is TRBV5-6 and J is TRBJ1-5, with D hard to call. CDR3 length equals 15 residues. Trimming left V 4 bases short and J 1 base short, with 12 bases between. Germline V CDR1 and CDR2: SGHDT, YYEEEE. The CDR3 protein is CASSRTPRSNQPQHF. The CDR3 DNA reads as TGTGCCAGCAGCCGGACCCCTCGGAGCAATCAGCCCCAGCATTTT.

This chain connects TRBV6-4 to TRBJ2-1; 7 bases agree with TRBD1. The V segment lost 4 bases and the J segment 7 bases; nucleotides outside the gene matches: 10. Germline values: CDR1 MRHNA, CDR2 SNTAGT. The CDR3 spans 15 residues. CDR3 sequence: CASSVEDLTGNEQFF. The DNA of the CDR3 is TGTGCCAGCAGTGTAGAGGACTTGACAGGGAATGAGCAGTTCTTC.

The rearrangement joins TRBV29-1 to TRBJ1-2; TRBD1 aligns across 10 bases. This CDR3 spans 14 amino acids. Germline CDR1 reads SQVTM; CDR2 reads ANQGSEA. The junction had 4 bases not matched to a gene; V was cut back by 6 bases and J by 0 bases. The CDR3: CSVGGTGANYGYTF. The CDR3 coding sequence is TGCAGCGTGGGGGGGACAGGGGCTAACTATGGCTACACCTTC.